These 13 T cell receptor beta chains originate from one sample sequenced in a study of PD-1 blockade in classical Hodgkin lymphoma. No patient escaped relapse after autologous stem cell transplantation, and brentuximab vedotin exposure varied. The table came from immunoSEQ multiplex PCR; TCRdb's copy has only in-frame clones and leaves some out. The sample lists about 62,000 clones, 88% occurring once. Sequencing used peripheral blood mononuclear cells (PBMCs), obtained at baseline. These receptors were obtained from a human donor with classical Hodgkin lymphoma.

The J gene is TRBJ1-2, the V gene TRBV19; D may be TRBD1 (5 bases). CDR3 length: 14 amino acids. Deletions cut 4 bases from V and 2 bases from J, with 11 bases between. The germline V gene encodes CDR1 LNHDA and CDR2 SQIVND (reference sequence). The CDR3 nucleotides read TGTGCCAGTAGTAAAACCGGGACGAACTATGGCTACACCTTC. This translates into CASSKTGTNYGYTF. The full variable domain, rest sourced from reference TRBV19 and TRBJ1-2, is DGGITQSPKYLFRKEGQNVTLSCEQNLNHDAMYWYRQDPGQGLRLIYYSQIVNDFQKGDIAEGYSVSREKKESFPLTVTSAQKNPTAFYLCASSKTGTNYGYTFGSGTRLTVV.

The V and J genes are TRBV7-2 and TRBJ2-7; TRBD2 is a possible D gene (5 bases). Germline V CDR1 and CDR2: SGHTA, FQGNSA. The germline V and J ends were trimmed by 5 bases and 1 base, with 12 bases remaining between them. The CDR3 consists of 14 residues. The CDR3 nucleotides read TGTGCCAGCAGCCTCTCGGGAAGGTCCTACGAGCAGTACTTC. Its translation: CASSLSGRSYEQYF.

V usage is TRBV6-5 and J usage is TRBJ2-3, with 7 bases identical to TRBD2. The CDR3 sequence is 14 residues long. Losses at the gene ends were 6 bases for V and 4 bases for J; bases not matched to a gene: 7. CDR1 is MNHEY and CDR2 is SVGAGI in the germline V gene. The CDR3 DNA is TGTGCCAGCAGGGGGGAGGGTGCGGCAGATACGCAGTATTTT. Amino acids: CASRGEGAADTQYF.

The chain is built from TRBV7-9 and TRBJ2-5; TRBD2 matches at 11 bases. The CDR3 totals 19 residues. The germline CDR1 and CDR2 sequences are SEHNR and FQNEAQ (reference sequence). Trimming took 5 bases from V and 4 from J; bases not matched to a gene: 18. In DNA, the CDR3 is TGTGCCAGCAGCCGCCCCCTAGCGGGGGGCGTATGGGGCCTAGAGACCCAGTACTTC. This codes for CASSRPLAGGVWGLETQYF.

This clone appeared a single time. This chain links TRBV5-5 with TRBJ1-2; D unresolved. Between the trimmed V and J ends, which lost 4 bases and 2 bases, there was a span of 15 bases. This CDR3 has 15 residues. Germline V lookup: CDR1 SGHKS, CDR2 YYEKEE (reference sequence). CDR3 sequence: CASSGWEELNYGYTF. The CDR3 nucleotides read TGTGCCAGCAGCGGATGGGAGGAGTTAAACTATGGCTACACCTTC.

V usage is TRBV7-9 and J usage is TRBJ2-5, with a tentative D call TRBD1 (6 bases). V was clipped by 4 bases and J by 2 bases, with 11 bases between them. The CDR3 runs 14 residues. CDR1 is SEHNR and CDR2 is FQNEAQ in the germline V gene (reference sequence). The DNA of the CDR3 is TGTGCCAGCAGCTCGGACAGAACTCAAGAGACCCAGTACTTC. Translated, it gives CASSSDRTQETQYF.

This chain connects TRBV5-4 to TRBJ2-4; 8 nucleotides line up with TRBD1. Germline CDR1 reads SGHNT; CDR2 reads YYREEE (reference sequence). CDR3 length equals 13 residues. V was clipped by 6 bases and J by 8 bases; unmatched bases: 7. CDR3 amino acids: CASNPGQGYIQYF. The CDR3 nucleotides are TGTGCCAGCAACCCCGGACAGGGCTACATTCAGTACTTC. Drawing the rest from reference TRBV5-4 and TRBJ2-4, the complete variable domain is ETGVTQSPTHLIKTRGQQVTLRCSSQSGHNTVSWYQQALGQGPQFIFQYYREEENGRGNFPPRFSGLQFPNYSSELNVNALELDDSALYLCASNPGQGYIQYFGAGTRLSVL.

This chain links TRBV6-5 with TRBJ2-5; D ambiguous. Germline-derived CDR1 and CDR2 are MNHEY and SVGAGI. Trimming stripped 4 bases from V and 0 bases from J, with 6 bases between. The CDR3 is 13 residues long. CDR3 region: CASSFSHQETQYF. CDR3 DNA sequence: TGTGCCAGCAGTTTTAGCCACCAAGAGACCCAGTACTTC.

V gene TRBV7-9 combines with J gene TRBJ2-1, with D perhaps matching TRBD1 (6 bases). The CDR3 is 14 amino acids. Per germline, CDR1 SEHNR and CDR2 FQNEAQ (reference sequence). Trimming stripped 5 bases from V and 8 bases from J, with 16 bases between. The CDR3 spells CASSKGVGFHEQFF. CDR3 DNA sequence: TGTGCCAGCAGCAAGGGGGTAGGGTTCCATGAGCAGTTCTTC.

The chain links TRBV9 to TRBJ1-3; 7 positions agree with TRBD1. This CDR3 has 12 residues. In germline, CDR1 is SGDLS, CDR2 YYNGEE. Trimming took 2 bases from V and 7 from J; bases not matched to a gene: 0. The CDR3 reads CASSVTGNTIYF. CDR3 in DNA: TGTGCCAGCAGCGTGACAGGGAACACCATATATTTT.

The chain uses TRBV6-5 and TRBJ2-5; TRBD1 matches at 7 bases. Germline CDR1 is MNHEY and CDR2 is SVGAGI. The CDR3 has 15 amino acids. The J segment lost 7 bases and the V segment lost 2 bases, leaving 10 bases of the junction unmatched. CDR3 protein: CASSYPGQTLVTQYF. For the CDR3, the DNA is TGTGCCAGCAGTTACCCGGGACAGACCCTGGTGACCCAGTACTTC.

This chain uses TRBV7-2 with TRBJ1-2; D perhaps matches TRBD1 (5 bases). Trimming pared 1 base from V and 5 bases from J, leaving 17 bases between. Germline V lookup: CDR1 SGHTA, CDR2 FQGNSA. This CDR3 contains 16 residues. The CDR3 sequence is CASSLDAGTARYGYTF. In DNA form, the CDR3 reads TGTGCCAGCAGCTTAGATGCGGGGACCGCAAGGTATGGCTACACCTTC. Supplemented by reference TRBV7-2 and TRBJ1-2, the full variable domain reads GAGVSQSPSNKVTEKGKDVELRCDPISGHTALYWYRQSLGQGLEFLIYFQGNSAPDKSGLPSDRFSAERTGGSVSTLTIQRTQQEDSAVYLCASSLDAGTARYGYTFGSGTRLTVV.

The CDR3 region is CASSLNTEAFF. DNA of the CDR3: TGCGCCAGCAGCTTAAACACTGAAGCTTTCTTT. The chain recombines TRBV5-1 with TRBJ1-1; the D is unclear. V was pared by 2 bases and J by 2 bases, with 1 base between. This CDR3 is built from 11 residues. The germline V gene has CDR1 SGHRS and CDR2 YFSETQ.